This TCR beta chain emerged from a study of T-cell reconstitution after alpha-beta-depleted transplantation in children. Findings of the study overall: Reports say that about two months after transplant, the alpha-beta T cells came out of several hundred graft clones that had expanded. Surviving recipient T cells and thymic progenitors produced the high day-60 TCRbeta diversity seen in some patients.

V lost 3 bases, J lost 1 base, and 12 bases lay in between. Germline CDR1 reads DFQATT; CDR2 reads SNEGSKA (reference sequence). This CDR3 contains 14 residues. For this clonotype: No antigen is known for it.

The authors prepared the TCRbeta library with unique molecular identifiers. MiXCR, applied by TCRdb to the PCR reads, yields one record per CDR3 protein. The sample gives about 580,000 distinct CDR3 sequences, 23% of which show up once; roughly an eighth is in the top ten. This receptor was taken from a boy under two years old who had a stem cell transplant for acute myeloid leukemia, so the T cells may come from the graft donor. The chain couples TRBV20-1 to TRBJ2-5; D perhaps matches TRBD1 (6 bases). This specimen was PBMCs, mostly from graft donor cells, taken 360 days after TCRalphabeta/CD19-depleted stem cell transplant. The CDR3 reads CSASGTRSQETQYF. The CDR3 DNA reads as TGCAGTGCTAGTGGGACACGGTCCCAAGAGACCCAGTACTTC.